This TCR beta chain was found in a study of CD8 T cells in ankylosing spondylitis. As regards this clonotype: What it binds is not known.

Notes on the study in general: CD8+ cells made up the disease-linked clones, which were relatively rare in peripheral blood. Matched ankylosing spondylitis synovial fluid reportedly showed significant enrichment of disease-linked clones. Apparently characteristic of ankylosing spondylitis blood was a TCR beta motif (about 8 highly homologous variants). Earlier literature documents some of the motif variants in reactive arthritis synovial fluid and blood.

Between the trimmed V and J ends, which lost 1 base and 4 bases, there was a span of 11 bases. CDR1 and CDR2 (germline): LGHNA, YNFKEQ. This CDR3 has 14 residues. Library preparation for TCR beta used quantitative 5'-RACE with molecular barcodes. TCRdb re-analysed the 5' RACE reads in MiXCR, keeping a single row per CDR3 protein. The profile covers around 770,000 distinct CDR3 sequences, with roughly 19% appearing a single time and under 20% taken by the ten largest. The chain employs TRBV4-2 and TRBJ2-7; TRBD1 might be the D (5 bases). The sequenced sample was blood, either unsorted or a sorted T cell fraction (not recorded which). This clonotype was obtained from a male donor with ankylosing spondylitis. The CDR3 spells CASSQVPDRYEQYF. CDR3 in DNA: TGTGCCAGCAGCCAAGTCCCTGACAGATACGAGCAGTACTTC.